These 9 T cell receptor beta chains were sequenced from one sample in a study of blood T cell repertoires in COVID-19. The assay was immunoSEQ multiplex PCR, and TCRdb's table has in-frame clones only and misses some. The sample lists over 65,000 clones, more than 80% occurring once. The sequencing sample was made of peripheral blood. These receptors originate from a human donor in a cohort sampled during active COVID-19.

The rearrangement uses TRBV7-2 and TRBJ1-6; D is unresolved. The CDR3 loop spans 16 amino acids. Germline V gene data show CDR1 as SGHTA and CDR2 as FQGNSA. V gave up 5 bases and J gave up 7 bases, with 18 bases separating them. The CDR3 nucleotides read TGTGCCAGCAGCCCCCCCCGCCCGGCAGGAAATTCACCCCTCCACTTT. Translation: CASSPPRPAGNSPLHF.

This chain links TRBV7-2 with TRBJ1-4; a weak D match, TRBD1 (6 bases). The germline V gene encodes CDR1 SGHTA and CDR2 FQGNSA. Trimming removed 0 bases from V and 4 bases from J, with 9 bases in between. The CDR3 is 15 residues long. The CDR3 protein is CASSLAGQLNEKLFF. The DNA for the CDR3 is TGTGCCAGCAGCTTAGCTGGACAGCTTAATGAAAAACTGTTTTTT.

V is TRBV12-5 and J is TRBJ2-3; 8 bases map to TRBD2. Germline values: CDR1 LGHNT, CDR2 FRNRAP. V trimming: 3 bases; J trimming: 6 bases; junction bases outside the gene matches: 11. The CDR3 length is 16 residues. The CDR3 DNA reads TGTGCTAGTGGTTTACAGGCGGGGGGATATTCTGATACGCAGTATTTT. It translates to CASGLQAGGYSDTQYF.

The chain couples TRBV6-2 or TRBV6-3 to TRBJ1-1; D is possibly TRBD1 (6 bases). The V end was cut by 6 bases, the J end by 7 bases, with 15 bases between. Germline values: CDR1 MNHEY, CDR2 SVGEGT. The CDR3 length is 13 residues. The CDR3 sequence is CASSPRSRGEAFF. The CDR3 coding sequence is TGTGCCAGCAGCCCAAGAAGCAGGGGTGAAGCTTTCTTT.

The chain uses TRBV6-2 or TRBV6-3 and TRBJ1-2; perhaps TRBD1 as D (5 bases). CDR3 length: 16 amino acids. Deletions cut 0 bases from V and 6 bases from J, with 17 bases between. From germline, CDR1 is MNHEY and CDR2 SVGEGT. CDR3 DNA: TGTGCCAGCAGTTACTCACCCCAGGGTGACCTCGATGGCTACACCTTC. Translating it yields CASSYSPQGDLDGYTF.

This chain connects TRBV2 to TRBJ1-4, with 7 bases matching TRBD1. Per germline, CDR1 SNHLY and CDR2 FYNNEI. This CDR3 is built from 18 residues. V dropped 9 bases and J dropped 4; count of bases not matched to a gene: 20. The CDR3 DNA follows: TGTGCCAGTTCGACAGGGCCTGACGGGTTCGGTGGTAATGAAAAACTGTTTTTT. The encoded protein is CASSTGPDGFGGNEKLFF.

The V and J genes are TRBV28 and TRBJ1-5; D remains unclear. Germline CDR1 and CDR2: MDHEN and SYDVKM. This CDR3 is 16 amino acids long. The V end lost 5 bases, the J end lost 10 bases, and 24 bases lay between the germline ends. Written as DNA, the CDR3 is TGTGCCAGCAGTACCTACCGAGGCAGCGCCATTGGACCCCAGCATTTT. It yields the protein CASSTYRGSAIGPQHF.

This clone was observed a single time. The chain employs TRBV5-6 and TRBJ2-2; 7 nucleotides line up with TRBD2. Looked up from germline, CDR1 is SGHDT and CDR2 is YYEEEE. This CDR3 is 16 amino acids long. The trim removed 0 bases at V and 2 bases at J, leaving 4 bases unmatched. The CDR3 DNA follows: TGTGCCAGCAGCTTGGTGGCGGGGGTTAACACCGGGGAGCTGTTTTTT. It specifies CASSLVAGVNTGELFF.

This sequence joins TRBV5-5 and TRBJ1-2; 10 bases fit TRBD1. With V trimmed by 4 bases and J by 5 bases, 11 bases remained unmatched. Germline V gene data show CDR1 as SGHKS and CDR2 as YYEKEE (reference sequence). The CDR3 runs 16 residues. CDR3 in DNA: TGTGCCAGCAGCCATCAGATGGGACAGGGGAAATATGGCTACACCTTC. Its translation is CASSHQMGQGKYGYTF.